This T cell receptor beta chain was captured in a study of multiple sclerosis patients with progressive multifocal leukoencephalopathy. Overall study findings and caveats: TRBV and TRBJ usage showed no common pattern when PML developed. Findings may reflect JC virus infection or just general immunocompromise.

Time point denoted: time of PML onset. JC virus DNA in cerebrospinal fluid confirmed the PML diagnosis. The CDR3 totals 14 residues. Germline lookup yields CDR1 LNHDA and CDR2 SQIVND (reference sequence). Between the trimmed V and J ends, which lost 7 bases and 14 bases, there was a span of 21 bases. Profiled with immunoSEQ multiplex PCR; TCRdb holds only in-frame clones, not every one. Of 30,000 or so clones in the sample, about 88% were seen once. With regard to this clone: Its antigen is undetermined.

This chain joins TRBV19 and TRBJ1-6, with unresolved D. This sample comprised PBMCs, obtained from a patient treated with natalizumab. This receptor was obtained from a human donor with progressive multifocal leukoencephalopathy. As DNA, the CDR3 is TGTGCCAGTAACTCGGACCGCTGGGTGAAAGCCCTCCACTTT. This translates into CASNSDRWVKALHF. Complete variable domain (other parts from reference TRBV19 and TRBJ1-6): DGGITQSPKYLFRKEGQNVTLSCEQNLNHDAMYWYRQDPGQGLRLIYYSQIVNDFQKGDIAEGYSVSREKKESFPLTVTSAQKNPTAFYLCASNSDRWVKALHFGNGTRLTVT.